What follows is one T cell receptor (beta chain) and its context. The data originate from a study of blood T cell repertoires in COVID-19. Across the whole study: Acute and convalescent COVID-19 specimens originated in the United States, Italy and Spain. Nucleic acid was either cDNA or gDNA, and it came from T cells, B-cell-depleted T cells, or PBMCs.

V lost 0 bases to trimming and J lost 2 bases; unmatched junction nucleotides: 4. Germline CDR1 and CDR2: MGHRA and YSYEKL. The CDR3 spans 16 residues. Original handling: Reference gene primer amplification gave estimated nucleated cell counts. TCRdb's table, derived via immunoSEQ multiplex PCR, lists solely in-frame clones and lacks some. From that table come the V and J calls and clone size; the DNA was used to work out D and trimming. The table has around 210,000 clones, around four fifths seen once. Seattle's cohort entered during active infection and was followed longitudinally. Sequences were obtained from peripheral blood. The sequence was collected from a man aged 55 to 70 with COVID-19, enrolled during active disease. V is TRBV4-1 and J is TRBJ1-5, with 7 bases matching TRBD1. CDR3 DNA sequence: TGCGCCAGCAGCCAAGAAGGGGACAGACGCAATCAGCCCCAGCATTTT. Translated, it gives CASSQEGDRRNQPQHF.